These 12 T cell receptor beta chains were all obtained from the same sample, sequenced in a study of cytomegalovirus exposure and HLA in healthy donors. Data came from immunoSEQ multiplex PCR; TCRdb stores just in-frame clones and leaves some out. Of some 160,000 clones in the sample, roughly 92% were seen once. Sample: PBMCs. The source of these receptors is a man aged 18 to 29 in good health and CMV-seronegative.

This rearrangement joins TRBV19 to TRBJ1-1; 9 bases align to TRBD1. The CDR3 loop spans 13 amino acids. The germline CDR1 and CDR2 sequences are LNHDA and SQIVND (reference sequence). Germline trimming cut 7 bases from V and 1 base from J; bases unmatched to any gene: 1. CDR3 region: CASTGQGNTEAFF. For the CDR3, the DNA is TGTGCCAGTACGGGACAGGGGAACACTGAAGCTTTCTTT. The whole variable domain, remainder taken from reference TRBV19 and TRBJ1-1, is DGGITQSPKYLFRKEGQNVTLSCEQNLNHDAMYWYRQDPGQGLRLIYYSQIVNDFQKGDIAEGYSVSREKKESFPLTVTSAQKNPTAFYLCASTGQGNTEAFFGQGTRLTVV.

V gene TRBV5-1 combines with J gene TRBJ2-3; D remains unclear. CDR1 SGHRS and CDR2 YFSETQ come from the germline V gene. Trimming cost V 1 base and J 4 bases, with 4 bases left between them. The length of the CDR3 is 12 residues. CDR3 amino acids: CASSLTADTQYF. The CDR3 nucleotides read TGCGCCAGCAGCTTGACAGCAGATACGCAGTATTTT.

This clone was detected only a few times. This chain joins TRBV4-2 and TRBJ2-2; 10 bases are shared with TRBD2. Trimming took 0 bases from V and 1 from J; bases not matched to a gene: 8. The CDR3 sequence is 19 residues long. CDR1 and CDR2 (germline): LGHNA, YNFKEQ. The CDR3 loop is CASSQDGASGGRNTGELFF. CDR3 sequence (DNA): TGTGCCAGCAGCCAAGATGGGGCTAGCGGGGGCCGGAACACCGGGGAGCTGTTTTTT.

The chain couples TRBV27 to TRBJ2-7; 13 bases are shared with TRBD2. The CDR3 is made up of 14 amino acids. Germline values: CDR1 MNHEY, CDR2 SMNVEV (reference sequence). V shed 6 bases and J 6 bases; nucleotides not matched to a gene: 5. The CDR3 coding sequence is TGTGCCAGCAGCCCACTAGCGGGGGGGGTCGAGCAGTACTTC. Translating gives CASSPLAGGVEQYF.

The chain joins TRBV6-5 to TRBJ1-5; TRBD1 agrees at 8 bases. Germline CDR1 MNHEY, CDR2 SVGAGI. Trimming took 7 bases from V and 7 from J; bases not matched to a gene: 6. This CDR3 is built from 13 residues. CDR3 sequence: CASTGGQGQPQHF. CDR3 nucleotide sequence: TGTGCCAGCACCGGAGGACAGGGACAGCCCCAGCATTTT.

This sequence joins TRBV19 and TRBJ2-7, with D perhaps matching TRBD2 (6 bases). The CDR3 sequence is 19 residues long. Germline lookup yields CDR1 LNHDA and CDR2 SQIVND (reference sequence). V shed 3 bases and J shed 2 bases, with 26 bases lying between them. In DNA form, the CDR3 reads TGTGCCAGTAGTATCTCCGGGACTGCCGACGTTCGGAGAACCTACGAGCAGTACTTC. As protein: CASSISGTADVRRTYEQYF. Filled out from reference TRBV19 and TRBJ2-7, the complete variable domain reads DGGITQSPKYLFRKEGQNVTLSCEQNLNHDAMYWYRQDPGQGLRLIYYSQIVNDFQKGDIAEGYSVSREKKESFPLTVTSAQKNPTAFYLCASSISGTADVRRTYEQYFGPGTRLTVT.

The chain has TRBV19 and TRBJ2-2; TRBD1 might be the D (6 bases). Trimming left V 5 bases short and J 4 bases short, with 14 bases between. The CDR3 totals 15 residues. Germline values: CDR1 LNHDA, CDR2 SQIVND (reference sequence). The DNA of the CDR3 is TGTGCCAGTAGTGCCTCAACAGGGACCACCGGGGAGCTGTTTTTT. Protein: CASSASTGTTGELFF.

This rearrangement joins TRBV7-9 to TRBJ1-5; 9 bases align to TRBD1. After removal of 5 bases from V and 5 bases from J, the junction contained 16 bases not matched to a gene. Looked up from germline, CDR1 is SEHNR and CDR2 is FQNEAQ (reference sequence). This CDR3 is built from 18 residues. The DNA of the CDR3 is TGTGCCAGCAGCGCACGGGGCACAGGGGGCGCGGGGCATCAGCCCCAGCATTTT. This encodes CASSARGTGGAGHQPQHF.

This chain links TRBV29-1 with TRBJ2-7, with 8 nucleotides matching TRBD1. The V and J ends lost 5 bases and 6 bases, in that order; junction bases with no gene match: 3. Germline CDR1 SQVTM, CDR2 ANQGSEA. There are 11 residues in the CDR3. The CDR3 sequence is CSVSTGGEQYV. CDR3 nucleotide sequence: TGCAGCGTTTCCACAGGGGGCGAGCAGTACGTC.

J is TRBJ1-5 and V is TRBV5-1, with D unresolved. The CDR3 is 16 residues long. Trimming took 0 bases from V and 0 from J, leaving 10 bases between them. CDR1 is SGHRS, CDR2 YFSETQ, per germline. Written as DNA, the CDR3 is TGCGCCAGCAGCTTGGGAGCCGCGGATAGCAATCAGCCCCAGCATTTT. Encoded protein: CASSLGAADSNQPQHF.

The rearrangement joins TRBV27 to TRBJ2-1; D is unclear. From germline, CDR1 is MNHEY and CDR2 SMNVEV (reference sequence). Trimming removed 6 bases at V and 5 bases at J, with 8 bases between. The CDR3 covers 12 residues. CDR3 in amino acids: CASSTKDNEQFF. The CDR3, as DNA: TGTGCCAGCAGCACTAAAGACAATGAGCAGTTCTTC.

The chain couples TRBV5-6 to TRBJ1-1; D is undetermined. V lost 0 bases and J lost 11, with 14 bases in between. From germline, CDR1 is SGHDT and CDR2 YYEEEE. The CDR3 length is 13 residues. CDR3 nucleotide sequence: TGTGCCAGCAGCTTGGAGTCCGCCCTCGGGGCTTTCTTT. It translates to CASSLESALGAFF.